The sequence of this TCR beta chain was determined in a study of blood T cells in healthy people across ages. It was with a sample-barcoded 5' primer and a J-beta primer mix that a second PCR of roughly 7 to 12 cycles was run. TCRdb processed the 5' RACE reads anew with MiXCR; each CDR3 protein has one entry. The table has about 800,000 distinct CDR3 sequences, 25% seen once. CDR1 and CDR2 from the germline V gene are SGHTA and FQGNSA. The V end was cut by 1 base, the J end by 1 base, with 17 bases between. The CDR3 runs to 17 residues. This same sample was also taken into another study, of T cells of mothers and their children. That paper states: For unrelated pairs as for related ones, thymic selection shapes TCR recombination output similarly.

This sequence originates from a boy aged 5-17 years in good health. The specimen was blood. The rearrangement joins TRBV7-2 to TRBJ2-7, with a possible D match to TRBD2 (6 bases). The CDR3 loop reads CASSLGAGPAGSYEQYF. CDR3 coding DNA: TGTGCCAGCAGCTTAGGGGCAGGACCTGCGGGGTCCTACGAGCAGTACTTC.